A single sample is the source of the 12 T cell receptor beta chains below, sequenced in a study of patients with pleural tuberculosis. TCRdb ran MiXCR on the reads and lists one entry per CDR3 protein. Here the sample spans around 50,000 distinct CDR3 sequences, approximately 7.9% being singletons. Receptors originate from a human donor with pleural tuberculosis.

This clonotype appeared many times. The chain uses TRBV28 and TRBJ1-4, with a tentative D call TRBD1 (5 bases). Germline CDR1 reads MDHEN; CDR2 reads SYDVKM. The CDR3 has 15 amino acids. V lost 5 bases and J lost 5, with 15 bases in between. In DNA, the CDR3 is TGTGCCAGCAGTGACCCCAGGGCGGGGAATGAAAAACTGTTTTTT. Translated, it gives CASSDPRAGNEKLFF.

This clonotype was counted many times. V usage is TRBV20-1 and J usage is TRBJ2-7; 9 positions match TRBD1. The trim removed 0 bases at V and 1 base at J, leaving 4 bases unmatched. The CDR3 contains 15 residues. Germline CDR1 reads DFQATT; CDR2 reads SNEGSKA (reference sequence). CDR3 DNA sequence: TGCAGTGCTAGAGACACAGGGGGCCCATCCTACGAGCAGTACTTC. It yields the protein CSARDTGGPSYEQYF.

This clonotype was detected many times. V gene TRBV19 combines with J gene TRBJ1-6; D remains ambiguous. With 1 base removed from V and 10 bases from J, the gap between germline ends came to 8 bases. Germline assignment: CDR1 LNHDA and CDR2 SQIVND (reference sequence). This CDR3 contains 13 residues. The CDR3 protein is CASSIAGNSPLHF. CDR3 DNA: TGTGCCAGTAGTATAGCGGGGAACTCACCCCTCCACTTT.

J is TRBJ1-1 and V is TRBV30; possibly TRBD1 for D (6 bases). The CDR3 is 13 residues long. Per the germline V gene, CDR1 is GTSNPN and CDR2 is SVGIG (reference sequence). V gave up 3 bases and J gave up 7 bases, with 15 bases separating them. The CDR3 DNA sequence: TGTGCCTGGAGCGGGACACTAGGGGGTGAAGCTTTCTTT. It yields the protein CAWSGTLGGEAFF.

The chain uses TRBV20-1 and TRBJ2-7; D gene uncertain. Germline-derived CDR1 and CDR2 are DFQATT and SNEGSKA (reference sequence). Deletions cut 1 base from V and 6 bases from J, with 13 bases between. The CDR3 sequence is 13 residues long. DNA of the CDR3: TGCAGTGCTAGAGGGGTTTCGCCGGGCGAGCAGTACTTC. It yields the protein CSARGVSPGEQYF.

The table lists this clonotype with many counts. V usage is TRBV4-1 and J usage is TRBJ2-3; D gene ambiguous. This CDR3 contains 12 residues. CDR1 is MGHRA and CDR2 is YSYEKL in the germline V gene. V lost 5 bases to trimming and J lost 6 bases, with 9 bases between them. The CDR3: CASSSVGDTQYF. The CDR3 DNA reads as TGCGCCAGCAGCTCTGTCGGCGATACGCAGTATTTT.

This clonotype was observed a handful of times. The chain is built from TRBV4-1 and TRBJ2-7; D is ambiguous. The CDR3 spans 13 residues. The germline V gene has CDR1 MGHRA and CDR2 YSYEKL. Trimming took 1 base from V and 6 from J, leaving 10 bases between them. CDR3 region: CASSQAESGEQYF. CDR3 DNA sequence: TGCGCCAGCAGCCAAGCAGAATCCGGCGAGCAGTACTTC.

There are many counts of this clonotype. The CDR3 DNA sequence: TGTGCCAGCAGTCCGCCCGGGACCCGAAACAATGAGCAGTTCTTC. Amino acid sequence: CASSPPGTRNNEQFF. The chain couples TRBV28 to TRBJ2-1, with D perhaps TRBD1 or TRBD2 (5 bases each). Germline CDR1 and CDR2: MDHEN and SYDVKM. This CDR3 region has 15 residues. V lost 5 bases, J lost 5 bases, and 16 bases lay in between.

Many counts were recorded for this clonotype. V and J are TRBV19 and TRBJ2-1; D gene uncertain. This CDR3 comprises 16 residues. The germline CDR1 and CDR2 sequences are LNHDA and SQIVND (reference sequence). V was pared by 3 bases and J by 5 bases, with 17 bases between. Written as DNA, the CDR3 is TGTGCCAGTAGTATGAGGATTGCAATGAGTGACAATGAGCAGTTCTTC. Amino acid sequence: CASSMRIAMSDNEQFF.

This clonotype came up once. This chain joins TRBV12-3 or TRBV12-4 and TRBJ2-2; TRBD1 matches at 7 bases. CDR3 size: 18 residues. With V trimmed by 4 bases and J by 2 bases, 13 bases remained unmatched. In DNA form, the CDR3 reads TGTGCCAGCAGTTCTACTTCCCGACGGGACAGCAACACCGGGGAGCTGTTTTTT. It yields the protein CASSSTSRRDSNTGELFF.

The J gene is TRBJ2-3, the V gene TRBV2; TRBD1 matches at 7 bases. This CDR3 is 16 amino acids long. Germline V gene sequence: CDR1 SNHLY, CDR2 FYNNEI. Germline trimming cut 1 base from V and 4 bases from J; bases unmatched to any gene: 8. For the CDR3, the DNA is TGTGCCAGCAGTGAAGATAGGGGGCCTATTGCAGATACGCAGTATTTT. Its translation: CASSEDRGPIADTQYF.

This clonotype was seen repeatedly, ten times or more. The V and J genes are TRBV5-4 and TRBJ2-1; D is ambiguous. CDR3 length: 11 amino acids. The germline V and J ends were trimmed by 2 bases and 8 bases, with 5 bases remaining between them. Germline lookup yields CDR1 SGHNT and CDR2 YYREEE (reference sequence). This chain's CDR3 is CASSLVDEQFF. CDR3 nucleotide sequence: TGTGCCAGCAGCTTAGTGGATGAGCAGTTCTTC. Filled out from reference TRBV5-4 and TRBJ2-1, the complete variable domain reads ETGVTQSPTHLIKTRGQQVTLRCSSQSGHNTVSWYQQALGQGPQFIFQYYREEENGRGNFPPRFSGLQFPNYSSELNVNALELDDSALYLCASSLVDEQFFGPGTRLTVL.